This entry describes one T cell receptor beta chain. Its antigen is as yet unknown. At survey resolution, 400 ng of DNA per sample was split into two 200 ng replicates. The assay was immunoSEQ multiplex PCR, and TCRdb's table has in-frame clones only and misses some. In the table there are 7,000 or so clones, approximately 86% of which are singletons. These data come from a study of hypomethylating agent response in myelodysplastic syndrome. Study-wide context: The myelodysplastic syndrome patients comprised fewer than 10 men and a couple of women.

Bulk bone marrow was analyzed without sorting T-cell subsets. The CDR3 has 16 amino acids. From germline, CDR1 is LGHNT and CDR2 FRNRAP. The V end lost 0 bases, the J end lost 4 bases, and 16 bases lay between the germline ends. Study-wide results and limits: Analysis covered a small cohort of just around ten patients.

The rearrangement joins TRBV12-5 to TRBJ2-7; D call uncertain. The material was bone marrow, obtained before or after starting hypomethylating agent treatment for myelodysplastic syndrome (not recorded which). The TCR originated in a human donor with myelodysplastic syndrome. Here the CDR3 DNA reads TGTGCTAGTGGTTTGGTCCCGGGTCCAAACCCATACGAGCAGTACTTC. It encodes CASGLVPGPNPYEQYF.